This is a list of T cell receptor beta chains from one sample in a study of cytotoxic CD8 clonotypes in ibrutinib-treated CLL. Repertoires were generated with immunoSEQ multiplex PCR, while TCRdb's copy carries only in-frame clones and drops some. The sample shows over 120,000 clones, 75% to 85% of them seen only once. Material: PBMCs, obtained after 36 months of ibrutinib treatment. These receptors all stem from a human donor with chronic lymphocytic leukemia. CDR3s include the opening cysteine and the closing phenylalanine or tryptophan. The D gene is left open where the match is weak. Size is omitted from some rows. Given values are once, few, many or a class for expanded clones.

cdr3_aa: CAWSDRDIGYTF
cdr3_nt: TGTGCCTGGAGCGACAGGGACATTGGCTACACCTTC
v_call: TRBV30
d_call: TRBD1
clone_size: NA
j_call: TRBJ1-2

cdr3_aa: CASSQSSNLKLRRRVEQYF
cdr3_nt: TGCGCCAGCAGTCAATCGTCCAACCTAAAGCTGCGACGGAGGGTCGAGCAGTACTTC
v_call: TRBV23-1
d_call: NA
clone_size: NA
j_call: TRBJ2-7

cdr3_aa: CASSPKTLGTAGNTIYF
cdr3_nt: TGTGCCAGCTCACCAAAGACCTTGGGGACGGCTGGAAACACCATATATTTT
v_call: TRBV18
d_call: NA
clone_size: NA
j_call: TRBJ1-3

cdr3_aa: CASSQFTEAFF
cdr3_nt: TGCGCCAGCAGCCAATTCACTGAAGCTTTCTTT
v_call: TRBV4-1
d_call: NA
clone_size: NA
j_call: TRBJ1-1

cdr3_aa: CASRGGLAKNIQYF
cdr3_nt: TGTGCCAGCAGAGGGGGGCTAGCCAAAAACATTCAGTACTTC
v_call: TRBV7-2
d_call: NA
clone_size: once
j_call: TRBJ2-4

cdr3_aa: CAWSVTVGSYEQYF
cdr3_nt: TGTGCCTGGAGTGTGACCGTAGGCTCCTACGAGCAGTACTTC
v_call: TRBV30
d_call: NA
clone_size: NA
j_call: TRBJ2-7

cdr3_aa: CASRAWSLAGVLGTDTQYF
cdr3_nt: TGTGCCAGCAGAGCCTGGAGTCTAGCGGGAGTCTTAGGCACAGATACGCAGTATTTT
v_call: TRBV27
d_call: TRBD2
clone_size: NA
j_call: TRBJ2-3

cdr3_aa: CASSLVAHSRGLREKLFF
cdr3_nt: TGCGCCAGCAGCTTGGTGGCCCACAGCAGGGGGCTTCGGGAAAAACTGTTTTTT
v_call: TRBV5-1
d_call: TRBD1
clone_size: NA
j_call: TRBJ1-4

cdr3_aa: CATSDTAGKQYEQYF
cdr3_nt: TGTGCCACCAGCGACACCGCAGGGAAACAATACGAGCAGTACTTC
v_call: TRBV15
d_call: NA
clone_size: NA
j_call: TRBJ2-7

cdr3_aa: CASSPGVSSYNEQFF
cdr3_nt: TGTGCCAGCTCACCAGGCGTTAGCTCCTACAATGAGCAGTTCTTC
v_call: TRBV18
d_call: NA
clone_size: few
j_call: TRBJ2-1

cdr3_aa: CASSPEPSGVYNEQFF
cdr3_nt: TGCGCCAGCAGCCCGGAACCTAGCGGAGTCTACAATGAGCAGTTCTTC
v_call: TRBV5-1
d_call: TRBD2
clone_size: NA
j_call: TRBJ2-1

cdr3_aa: CASSLESGRTDTQYF
cdr3_nt: TGTGCCAGCAGCTTAGAAAGCGGTCGGACAGATACGCAGTATTTT
v_call: TRBV7-9
d_call: NA
clone_size: NA
j_call: TRBJ2-3

cdr3_aa: CASSPQQNTEAFF
cdr3_nt: TGTGCCAGCTCACCCCAACAGAACACTGAAGCTTTCTTT
v_call: TRBV18
d_call: NA
clone_size: few
j_call: TRBJ1-1

cdr3_aa: CASSLRLGDGYTF
cdr3_nt: TGTGCCAGCAGCCTCAGACTTGGGGATGGCTACACCTTC
v_call: TRBV5-4
d_call: NA
clone_size: once
j_call: TRBJ1-2

cdr3_aa: CASSVGSLSLIQYF
cdr3_nt: TGTGCCAGCAGTGTGGGCAGCTTGTCTCTCATTCAGTACTTC
v_call: TRBV2
d_call: NA
clone_size: NA
j_call: TRBJ2-4

cdr3_aa: CASNGAGLGSPLHF
cdr3_nt: TGTGCCAGCAACGGGGCAGGGTTGGGTTCACCCCTCCACTTT
v_call: TRBV28
d_call: NA
clone_size: NA
j_call: TRBJ1-6

cdr3_aa: CASLQTGTNNSPLHF
cdr3_nt: TGTGCCAGCCTACAGACGGGGACCAATAATTCACCCCTCCACTTT
v_call: TRBV2
d_call: NA
clone_size: NA
j_call: TRBJ1-6

cdr3_aa: CASSLTGQGASGEQYF
cdr3_nt: TGTGCCAGCAGCTTAACCGGACAGGGGGCGTCTGGGGAGCAGTACTTC
v_call: TRBV7-8
d_call: TRBD1
clone_size: NA
j_call: TRBJ2-7

cdr3_aa: CASSSKRGAWNEQFF
cdr3_nt: TGTGCCAGCAGCTCAAAGCGGGGGGCGTGGAATGAGCAGTTCTTC
v_call: TRBV5-4
d_call: TRBD2
clone_size: NA
j_call: TRBJ2-1

cdr3_aa: CASSLPSGGSKNIQYF
cdr3_nt: TGTGCCAGCAGCTTACCTAGCGGTGGGTCCAAAAACATTCAGTACTTC
v_call: TRBV7-2
d_call: TRBD2
clone_size: few
j_call: TRBJ2-4

cdr3_aa: CASSLIPGLDTGELFF
cdr3_nt: TGTGCCAGCAGCTTAATCCCGGGACTAGACACCGGGGAGCTGTTTTTT
v_call: TRBV7-3
d_call: TRBD2
clone_size: NA
j_call: TRBJ2-2

cdr3_aa: CATSDQRGYNEQFF
cdr3_nt: TGTGCCACCAGCGACCAGCGGGGGTACAATGAGCAGTTCTTC
v_call: TRBV15
d_call: TRBD2
clone_size: NA
j_call: TRBJ2-1

cdr3_aa: CASSLTSGRVREQYF
cdr3_nt: TGTGCCAGCAGCTTAACTAGCGGGAGGGTGAGGGAGCAGTACTTC
v_call: TRBV7-9
d_call: TRBD2
clone_size: NA
j_call: TRBJ2-7

cdr3_aa: CASSHPGGTDTQYF
cdr3_nt: TGCGCCAGCAGCCACCCGGGTGGCACAGATACGCAGTATTTT
v_call: TRBV4-1
d_call: NA
clone_size: NA
j_call: TRBJ2-3

cdr3_aa: CAWSVVANSYEQYF
cdr3_nt: TGTGCCTGGAGTGTAGTGGCGAACTCCTACGAGCAGTACTTC
v_call: TRBV30
d_call: NA
clone_size: NA
j_call: TRBJ2-7

cdr3_aa: CASSVLSSGANVLTF
cdr3_nt: TGTGCCAGCAGTGTTCTTTCTTCAGGGGCCAACGTCCTGACTTTC
v_call: TRBV2
d_call: NA
clone_size: NA
j_call: TRBJ2-6

cdr3_aa: CASSPQGLASEQYF
cdr3_nt: TGCGCCAGCAGCCCCCAAGGCCTTGCGAGCGAGCAGTACTTC
v_call: TRBV5-1
d_call: NA
clone_size: NA
j_call: TRBJ2-7

cdr3_aa: CASSLVGRRETQYF
cdr3_nt: TGTGCCAGCAGCTTGGTAGGGAGAAGAGAGACCCAGTACTTC
v_call: TRBV5-4
d_call: NA
clone_size: few
j_call: TRBJ2-5

cdr3_aa: CASSSGRHANTGELFF
cdr3_nt: TGTGCCAGTAGTTCAGGCCGCCACGCGAACACCGGGGAGCTGTTTTTT
v_call: TRBV19
d_call: NA
clone_size: NA
j_call: TRBJ2-2

cdr3_aa: CATSPEGGYNEQFF
cdr3_nt: TGTGCCACCAGCCCTGAGGGAGGCTACAATGAGCAGTTCTTC
v_call: TRBV15
d_call: NA
clone_size: NA
j_call: TRBJ2-1

cdr3_aa: CASSDRLRANYGYTF
cdr3_nt: TGTGCCAGCAGCGATCGACTGAGAGCTAACTATGGCTACACCTTC
v_call: TRBV7-3
d_call: NA
clone_size: once
j_call: TRBJ1-2

cdr3_aa: CASRPRLGPGELFF
cdr3_nt: TGTGCCAGCAGGCCCCGGTTGGGGCCCGGGGAGCTGTTTTTT
v_call: TRBV6-1
d_call: NA
clone_size: once
j_call: TRBJ2-2

cdr3_aa: CASSLGGGNEQFF
cdr3_nt: TGTGCCAGCAGCTTGGGCGGAGGGAATGAGCAGTTCTTC
v_call: TRBV13
d_call: NA
clone_size: NA
j_call: TRBJ2-1

cdr3_aa: CASSRDAQETQYF
cdr3_nt: TGCGCCAGCAGTCGGGACGCCCAAGAGACCCAGTACTTC
v_call: TRBV5-1
d_call: NA
clone_size: NA
j_call: TRBJ2-5

cdr3_aa: CASSPRTGEGAFF
cdr3_nt: TGTGCCAGCTCACCAAGAACAGGGGAGGGAGCTTTCTTT
v_call: TRBV18
d_call: TRBD1
clone_size: NA
j_call: TRBJ1-1

cdr3_aa: CASSLAEAFF
cdr3_nt: TGTGCCAGCAGCCTGGCTGAAGCTTTCTTT
v_call: TRBV21-1
d_call: NA
clone_size: few
j_call: TRBJ1-1

cdr3_aa: CASSFRLAGDEQFF
cdr3_nt: TGTGCCAGCAGCTTCAGACTAGCGGGGGATGAGCAGTTCTTC
v_call: TRBV11-2
d_call: TRBD2
clone_size: NA
j_call: TRBJ2-1

cdr3_aa: CASSPTTRFLASYNEQFF
cdr3_nt: TGTGCCAGCAGCCCTACTACTAGGTTCTTGGCCTCCTACAATGAGCAGTTCTTC
v_call: TRBV7-9
d_call: NA
clone_size: NA
j_call: TRBJ2-1

cdr3_aa: CASSDRSSYNSPLHF
cdr3_nt: TGTGCCAGCAGTGACAGGAGCTCCTATAATTCACCCCTCCACTTT
v_call: TRBV13
d_call: NA
clone_size: NA
j_call: TRBJ1-6

cdr3_aa: CASSPVRQVQETQYF
cdr3_nt: TGTGCCAGCAGTCCAGTACGACAGGTCCAAGAGACCCAGTACTTC
v_call: TRBV25-1
d_call: NA
clone_size: NA
j_call: TRBJ2-5

cdr3_aa: CASSEARSWGAKNIQYF
cdr3_nt: TGTGCCAGCAGTGAAGCGAGGTCTTGGGGTGCCAAAAACATTCAGTACTTC
v_call: TRBV2
d_call: NA
clone_size: few
j_call: TRBJ2-4

cdr3_aa: CASSLGAGRNEKLFF
cdr3_nt: TGCGCCAGCAGCTTAGGGGCAGGAAGAAATGAAAAACTGTTTTTT
v_call: TRBV5-1
d_call: NA
clone_size: NA
j_call: TRBJ1-4

cdr3_aa: CASRLTGKDTQYF
cdr3_nt: TGTGCCAGCAGATTGACAGGGAAGGATACGCAGTATTTT
v_call: TRBV6-5
d_call: TRBD1
clone_size: few
j_call: TRBJ2-3

cdr3_aa: CASELQGYTEAFF
cdr3_nt: TGTGCCAGCGAACTACAGGGGTACACTGAAGCTTTCTTT
v_call: TRBV6-1
d_call: TRBD1
clone_size: NA
j_call: TRBJ1-1

cdr3_aa: CASSPQPGVRSPLHF
cdr3_nt: TGTGCCAGCTCACCGCAGCCGGGGGTAAGGTCACCCCTCCACTTT
v_call: TRBV18
d_call: NA
clone_size: once
j_call: TRBJ1-6